This T cell receptor beta chain was captured in a study of cytomegalovirus exposure and HLA in healthy donors. The study, taken as a whole, reports: What was likely a sequencing artifact was a cluster of highly shared sequence variants. Diagnosis of cytomegalovirus status made by the classifier reportedly showed high specificity and sensitivity. The only immune exposure information that was available was CMV serostatus.

Primers: 60 Vbeta forward and 13 Jbeta reverse. Per the original methods: Unique TCR beta chains numbered 60 million to 100 million in a later analysis, with 10 million to 14 million shared. Sequencing was performed with immunoSEQ multiplex PCR; in TCRdb, only in-frame clones are kept and a portion is missing. The V and J calls and clone size were taken over from that table, and D and trimming were inferred from the DNA. The data show roughly 130,000 clones, nearly 85% seen once. The CDR3 is 12 amino acids. V lost 1 base, J lost 9 bases, and 7 bases lay in between. The germline CDR1 and CDR2 sequences are LNHNV and YYDKDF (reference sequence). As to this clone: The antigen remains undetermined.

This TCR came from a boy aged 10-17 years in good health and CMV-seronegative. The V gene is TRBV15, the J gene TRBJ2-1; possibly TRBD2 for D (6 bases). Sequenced input: PBMCs. The CDR3 bases are TGTGCCACCAGCAGAGCGGGAGTTGAGCAGTTCTTC. This encodes CATSRAGVEQFF.